This TCR beta chain was obtained from a study of cytomegalovirus exposure and HLA in healthy donors. On the study more broadly: Previous work identified roughly 120 million unique TCR beta sequences from some 170 million T cells. Study observations and caveats: Several of the most significant clusters were apparently associated with common viral pathogens in a later analysis.

It was with 60 Vbeta and 13 Jbeta primers that the PCR ran. The method was immunoSEQ multiplex PCR; TCRdb's version includes in-frame clones alone and lacks a portion of them. This table has under 150,000 clones, approximately 78% appearing once. In the case of this clone: What it recognizes is unknown.

At the time of sampling, donors were nominally healthy, though unrecorded immune exposures were likely. Germline CDR1 and CDR2: SGHTA and FQGTGA. The CDR3 totals 16 residues. The J segment lost 2 bases and the V segment lost 5 bases, leaving 7 bases of the junction unmatched. This receptor was taken from a human donor in good health. The chain links TRBV7-3 to TRBJ2-7, with 12 bases identical to TRBD2. Sample: PBMCs. The CDR3 here is CASSPGTSGHPYEQYF. CDR3 coding DNA: TGTGCCAGCAGCCCCGGGACTAGCGGGCATCCCTACGAGCAGTACTTC.